Presented here are 3 T cell receptor beta chains from one specimen sequenced in a study of patients and donors after allogeneic stem cell transplantation (dated by TCRdb to the early 2020s). The protocol used for the library was RT-PCR. These reads were obtained on a NextSeq 550. TCRdb reprocessing: public reads trimmed at Q25 with fastp, clones called with MiXCR, in-frame beta chains kept. For every CDR3 protein sequence, its rows merge into one entry that carries the most common genes and DNA. A total of 920,000 or so distinct CDR3 sequences appear in this sample, more than 15% of them only once. The top ten constitute 6% of the sample. Sequencing was done on a sample of blood, either unsorted or a sorted T cell fraction (not recorded which). These receptors all come from a human donor who was either an allogeneic HSCT recipient or a stem cell or donor lymphocyte infusion donor (not recorded which). It is not recorded whose cells these are; they may come from a transplant donor.

The chain recombines TRBV7-9 with TRBJ1-6; D uncertain. The V and J ends lost 5 bases and 16 bases respectively, with 15 bases between them. The CDR3 consists of 12 residues. The germline gives CDR1 SEHNR, CDR2 FQNEAQ (reference sequence). The CDR3 DNA sequence: TGTGCCAGCAGCCCCCTAACATGGTGGCTCCACTTT. Protein product: CASSPLTWWLHF.

This clonotype was counted a few times. The chain is built from TRBV6-5 and TRBJ2-2; D unresolved. V lost 0 bases and J lost 1, with 15 bases in between. The CDR3 sequence is 18 residues long. CDR1 is MNHEY and CDR2 is SVGAGI in the germline V gene. This chain's CDR3 is CASSYSNIQALNTGELFF. For the CDR3, the DNA is TGTGCCAGCAGTTACTCGAACATCCAGGCCTTGAACACCGGGGAGCTGTTTTTT.

The chain joins TRBV7-2 to TRBJ2-1, with no clear D. Germline values: CDR1 SGHTA, CDR2 FQGNSA. Trimming took 2 bases from V and 8 from J, leaving 13 bases between them. This CDR3 is 14 amino acids long. The CDR3 nucleotides are TGTGCCAGCAGCTTACGCAAAACGACGTATGAGCAGTTCTTC. Protein product: CASSLRKTTYEQFF.